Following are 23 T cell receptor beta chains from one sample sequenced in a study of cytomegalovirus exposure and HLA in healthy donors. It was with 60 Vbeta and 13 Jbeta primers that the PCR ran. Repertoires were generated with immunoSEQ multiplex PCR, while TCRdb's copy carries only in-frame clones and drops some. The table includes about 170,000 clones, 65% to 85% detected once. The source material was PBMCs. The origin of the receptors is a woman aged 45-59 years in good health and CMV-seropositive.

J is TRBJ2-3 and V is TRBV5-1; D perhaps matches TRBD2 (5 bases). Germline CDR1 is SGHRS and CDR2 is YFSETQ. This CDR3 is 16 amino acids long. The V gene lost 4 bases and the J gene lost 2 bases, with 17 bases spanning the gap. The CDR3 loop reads CASSAEAHPTTDTQYF. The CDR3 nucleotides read TGCGCCAGCAGCGCGGAGGCCCACCCGACCACAGATACGCAGTATTTT.

Written as DNA, the CDR3 is TGCGCCAGCGTAGCCACGGTTGGCTTGATGGAAACTGAAGCTTTCTTT. This gives the protein CASVATVGLMETEAFF. The chain employs TRBV5-1 and TRBJ1-1; D unclear. This CDR3 spans 16 amino acids. Trimming removed 7 bases at V and 5 bases at J, with 24 bases between. Germline CDR1 is SGHRS and CDR2 is YFSETQ.

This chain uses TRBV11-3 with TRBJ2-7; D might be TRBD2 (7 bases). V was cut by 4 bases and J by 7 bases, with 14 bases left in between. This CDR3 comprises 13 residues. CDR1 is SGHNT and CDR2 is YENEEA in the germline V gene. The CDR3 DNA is TGTGCCAGCAGCTCTCGGACAGCGGGGGAGCAGTACTTC. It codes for CASSSRTAGEQYF.

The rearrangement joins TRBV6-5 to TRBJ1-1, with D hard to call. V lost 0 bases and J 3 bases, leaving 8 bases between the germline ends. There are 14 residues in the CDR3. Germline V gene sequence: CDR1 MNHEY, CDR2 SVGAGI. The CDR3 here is CASSYSQLYTEAFF. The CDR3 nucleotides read TGTGCCAGCAGTTACTCCCAGTTATACACTGAAGCTTTCTTT.

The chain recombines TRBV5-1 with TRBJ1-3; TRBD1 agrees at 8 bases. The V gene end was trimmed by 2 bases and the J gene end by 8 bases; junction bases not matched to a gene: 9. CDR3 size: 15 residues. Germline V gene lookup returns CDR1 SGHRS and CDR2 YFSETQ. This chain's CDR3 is CASSLGTGARDTIYF. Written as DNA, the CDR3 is TGCGCCAGCAGCTTAGGGACAGGAGCCAGAGACACCATATATTTT.

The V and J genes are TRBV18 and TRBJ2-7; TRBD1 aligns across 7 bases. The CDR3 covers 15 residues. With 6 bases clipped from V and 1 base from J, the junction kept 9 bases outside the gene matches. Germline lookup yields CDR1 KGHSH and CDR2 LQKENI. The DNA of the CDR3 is TGTGCCAGCTCTCTCGACAGGGTTGCATCCTACGAGCAGTACTTC. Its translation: CASSLDRVASYEQYF.

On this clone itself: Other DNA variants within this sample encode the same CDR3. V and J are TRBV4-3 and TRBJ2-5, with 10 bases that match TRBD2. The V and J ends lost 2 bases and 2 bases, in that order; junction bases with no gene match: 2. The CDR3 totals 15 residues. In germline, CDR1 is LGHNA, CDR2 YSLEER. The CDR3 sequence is CASSQIAGGQETQYF. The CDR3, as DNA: TGCGCCAGCAGCCAAATAGCGGGAGGTCAAGAGACCCAGTACTTC.

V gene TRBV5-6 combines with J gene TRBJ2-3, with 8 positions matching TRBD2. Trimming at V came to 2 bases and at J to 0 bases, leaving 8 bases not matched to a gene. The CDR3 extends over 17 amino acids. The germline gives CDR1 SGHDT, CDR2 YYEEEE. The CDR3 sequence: CASSLGKSGSSTDTQYF. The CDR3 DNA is TGTGCCAGCAGCTTAGGAAAGAGCGGGAGTAGCACAGATACGCAGTATTTT.

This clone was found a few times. The CDR3 sequence is CASSRTGHLNTEAFF. CDR3 nucleotide sequence: TGCGCCAGCAGCCGTACGGGACACTTAAACACTGAAGCTTTCTTT. The chain uses TRBV4-3 and TRBJ1-1; D might be TRBD1 (6 bases). Per the germline V gene, CDR1 is LGHNA and CDR2 is YSLEER. CDR3 length: 15 residues. Trimming cost V 4 bases and J 2 bases, with 14 bases left between them.

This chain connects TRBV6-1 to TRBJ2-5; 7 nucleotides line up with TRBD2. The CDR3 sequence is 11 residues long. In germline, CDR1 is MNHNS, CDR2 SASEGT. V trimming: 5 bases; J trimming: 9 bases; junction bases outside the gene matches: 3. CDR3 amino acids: CASSMAGAQYF. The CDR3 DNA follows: TGTGCCAGCAGTATGGCGGGGGCCCAGTACTTC.

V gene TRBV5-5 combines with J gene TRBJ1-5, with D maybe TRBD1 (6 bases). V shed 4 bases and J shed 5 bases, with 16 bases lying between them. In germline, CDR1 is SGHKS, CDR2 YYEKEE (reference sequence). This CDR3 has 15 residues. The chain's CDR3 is CASSPQGRLHQPQHF. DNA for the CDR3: TGTGCCAGCAGCCCACAGGGTAGACTTCATCAGCCCCAGCATTTT.

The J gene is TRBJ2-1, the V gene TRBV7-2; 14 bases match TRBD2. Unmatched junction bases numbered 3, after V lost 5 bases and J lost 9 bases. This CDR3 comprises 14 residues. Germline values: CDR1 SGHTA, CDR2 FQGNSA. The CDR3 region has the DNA TGTGCCAGCAGCACGGGACTAGCGGGAGCTGAGCAGTTCTTC. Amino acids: CASSTGLAGAEQFF.

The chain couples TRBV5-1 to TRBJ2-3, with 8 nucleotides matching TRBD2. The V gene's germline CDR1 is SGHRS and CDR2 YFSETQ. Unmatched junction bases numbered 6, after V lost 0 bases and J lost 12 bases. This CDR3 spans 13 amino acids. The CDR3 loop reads CASSLVSGGGQYF. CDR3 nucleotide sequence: TGCGCCAGCAGCTTGGTCTCGGGGGGGGGACAGTATTTT.

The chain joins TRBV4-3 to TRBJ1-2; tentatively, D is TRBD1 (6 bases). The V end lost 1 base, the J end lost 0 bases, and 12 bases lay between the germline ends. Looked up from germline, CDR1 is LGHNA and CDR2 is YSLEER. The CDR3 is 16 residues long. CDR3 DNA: TGCGCCAGCAGCCAAGCCCTAGGGGGGGCTAACTATGGCTACACCTTC. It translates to CASSQALGGANYGYTF.

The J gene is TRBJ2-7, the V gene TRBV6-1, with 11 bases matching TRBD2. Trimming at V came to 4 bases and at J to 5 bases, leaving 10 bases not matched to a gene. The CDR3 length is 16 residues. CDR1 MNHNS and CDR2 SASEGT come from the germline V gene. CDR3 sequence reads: CASSVIAGGPRNEQYF. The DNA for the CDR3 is TGTGCCAGCAGTGTTATAGCGGGAGGGCCGAGGAACGAGCAGTACTTC.

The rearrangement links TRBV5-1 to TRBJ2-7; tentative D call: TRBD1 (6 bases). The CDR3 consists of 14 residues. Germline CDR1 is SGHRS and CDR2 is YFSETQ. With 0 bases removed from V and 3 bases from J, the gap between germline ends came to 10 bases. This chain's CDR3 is CASSLGQGHYEQYF. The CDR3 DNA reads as TGCGCCAGCAGCTTGGGTCAGGGGCACTACGAGCAGTACTTC.

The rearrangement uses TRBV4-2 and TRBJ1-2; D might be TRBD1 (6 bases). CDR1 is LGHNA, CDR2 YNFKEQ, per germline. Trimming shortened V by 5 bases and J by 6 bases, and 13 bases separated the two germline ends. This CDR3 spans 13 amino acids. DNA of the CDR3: TGTGCCAGCAGCTATAGGGGGGGCGATGGCTACACCTTC. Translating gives CASSYRGGDGYTF.

CDR3 protein: CASRSTGTSGSYEQYF. DNA of the CDR3: TGTGCCAGCAGATCTACCGGGACTAGCGGCTCCTACGAGCAGTACTTC. The V call is TRBV6-6, the J call TRBJ2-7; 11 bases map to TRBD2. The germline CDR1 and CDR2 sequences are MNHNY and SVGAGI (reference sequence). This CDR3 has 16 residues. V dropped 6 bases and J dropped 0; count of bases not matched to a gene: 7.

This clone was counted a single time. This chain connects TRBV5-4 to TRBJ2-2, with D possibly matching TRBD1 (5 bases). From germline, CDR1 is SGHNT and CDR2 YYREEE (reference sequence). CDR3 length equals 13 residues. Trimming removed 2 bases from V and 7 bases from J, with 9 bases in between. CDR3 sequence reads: CASSFWGGGELFF. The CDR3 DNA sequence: TGTGCCAGCAGCTTTTGGGGCGGCGGGGAGCTGTTTTTT.

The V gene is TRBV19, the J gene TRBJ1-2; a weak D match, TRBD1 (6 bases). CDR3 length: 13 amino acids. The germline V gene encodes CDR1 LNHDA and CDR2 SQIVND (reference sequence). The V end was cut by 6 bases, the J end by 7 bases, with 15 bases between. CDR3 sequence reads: CASSLSGDTGYTF. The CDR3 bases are TGTGCCAGTAGCTTATCCGGGGACACTGGCTACACCTTC.

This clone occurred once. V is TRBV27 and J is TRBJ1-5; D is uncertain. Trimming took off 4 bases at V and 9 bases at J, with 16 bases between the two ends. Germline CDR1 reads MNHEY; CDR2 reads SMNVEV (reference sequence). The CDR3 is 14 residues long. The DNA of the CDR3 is TGTGCCAGCAGTTCACGAAGGACCGGAGGGCCCCAGCATTTT. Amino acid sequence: CASSSRRTGGPQHF.

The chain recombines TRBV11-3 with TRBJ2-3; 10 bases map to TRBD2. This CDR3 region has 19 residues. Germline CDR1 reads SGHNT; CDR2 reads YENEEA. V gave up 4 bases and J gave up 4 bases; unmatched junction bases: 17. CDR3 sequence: CASSSGRFFTSGDPDTQYF. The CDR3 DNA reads TGTGCCAGCAGCTCCGGCAGATTTTTTACTAGCGGGGACCCAGATACGCAGTATTTT.

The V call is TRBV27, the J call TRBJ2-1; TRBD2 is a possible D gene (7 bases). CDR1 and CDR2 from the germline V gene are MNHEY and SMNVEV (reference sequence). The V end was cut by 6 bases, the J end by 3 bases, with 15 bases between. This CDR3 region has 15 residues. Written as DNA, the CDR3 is TGTGCCAGCAGCCTGAGGGGGGGAGGCTACAATGAGCAGTTCTTC. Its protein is CASSLRGGGYNEQFF.